This paragraph reports one TCR beta chain. Its antigen is as yet unknown. This sample was taken from a study of CD8 T cells in Susac syndrome. Overall study: Among the sequenced Susac syndrome patients, roughly 6 had active disease while eight or nine were in remission. Findings and caveats of the study: Clonal expansion was missing from Susac syndrome CD4+ T cell repertoires.

V lost 3 bases and J lost 0, with 9 bases in between. The germline V gene has CDR1 KGHSH and CDR2 LQKENI. This CDR3 contains 14 residues. An input of roughly 0.5 to 1 ug of RNA was subjected to reverse transcription using random hexamers. Amplification of the TCR beta CDR3 was carried out by immunoSEQ multiplex PCR, which spanned a total of 54 Vbeta and 13 Jbeta segments. From the immunoSEQ multiplex PCR reads, TCRdb called clonotypes with MiXCR, one entry per CDR3 protein. Seen here are around 190,000 distinct CDR3 sequences, 90% to 95% observed once, and the top ten hold more than 0.095%. In blood CD8+ and CD4+ T cells, TCR beta underwent sequencing.

The sequencing sample was made of CD4+ T cells from PBMCs. This chain joins TRBV18 and TRBJ2-7; tentatively, D is TRBD1 (6 bases). This receptor was obtained from a human donor with Susac syndrome. The CDR3 is CASSPGQSSYEQYF. The CDR3, as DNA: TGTGCCAGCTCACCGGGACAAAGCTCCTACGAGCAGTACTTC. Filled out from reference TRBV18 and TRBJ2-7, the complete variable domain reads NAGVMQNPRHLVRRRGQEARLRCSPMKGHSHVYWYRQLPEEGLKFMVYLQKENIIDESGMPKERFSAEFPKEGPSILRIQQVVRGDSAAYFCASSPGQSSYEQYFGPGTRLTVT.